This T cell receptor (beta chain) emerged from a study of T cells expressing NK-cell markers (dated by TCRdb to the early 2020s). Looking at the study overall: In sorted CD3+CD56+NKG2C+, CD3+CD56+NKG2C- and CD3+CD56-NKG2C+ T-cell subsets from about eight donors, TCR beta-chain repertoires were profiled. Seven of the eight sequenced donors were HCMV-seropositive and one was HCMV-seronegative. All eight donors whose samples were sequenced were randomly selected healthy volunteers, three of them men and five women. The libraries were sequenced on Illumina HiSeq 2000/2500, MiSeq or NextSeq, producing 2 x 150 bp reads.

In the germline V gene (reference sequence), CDR1 corresponds to GTSNPN and CDR2 to SVGIG. Taken from cysteine to phenylalanine, the CDR3 has 13 residues. The DNA is not on file. A commercial ELISA kit detecting HCMV-specific IgG in serum was used to determine HCMV serostatus. Peripheral blood mononuclear cells were isolated from blood by Ficoll density gradient centrifugation. The run used an Illumina HiSeq 2000. The TCR beta cDNA libraries were made using 5'RACE template switching, a step that added both a universal primer site and unique molecular identifiers. cDNA synthesis was primed from the TCR beta constant segment, followed by two successive PCR amplification steps. On the authors' methods: Reads were demultiplexed and grouped by UMI with MIGEC, and clonotypes were assembled and quantified with MiTCR. Only TCR cDNA sequences supported by at least two reads were kept to exclude erroneous sequences. The tcR package was used for downstream repertoire analysis, with clonotypes matched between fractions based on CDR3 nucleotide sequence plus V segment. VDJmatch was used to annotate antigen specificity against VDJdb, with one amino acid substitution in CDR3 permitted. TCRdb reprocessed the reads, and each CDR3 protein sequence is entered once, without DNA. TCRdb assigned the V and J calls; the authors' analysis was not used. The record for this sample contains roughly 420,000 distinct CDR3 sequences. The ten largest make up more than 7% of the sample.

A remark on this clonotype: Its specific antigen is unknown.

Overall study outcomes, separate from this receptor: Those dominant clonotypes were again the most abundant among CD3+CD56-NKG2C+ cells in a few donors, at roughly 28.3-60.1%. It remained unclear whether the expanded NKG2C-expressing T cell clones were specific for HCMV antigens. In six or seven donors, the dominant CD3+CD56+NKG2C+ clonotypes ranked among the top 10 CD8+ clonotypes, making up 1.0-7.0% of CD8+ T cells.

The chain employs TRBV30 and TRBJ2-3; TCRdb's D call, TRBD2, is unchecked because there is no DNA. The source is a woman aged 18 to 75 in good health. The specimen was blood T cells: a sorted CD56 or NKG2C T cell subset, CD4+ or CD8+ T cells, or bulk PBMC T cells (not recorded which). The encoded CDR3 is CASSGGDTDTQYF.